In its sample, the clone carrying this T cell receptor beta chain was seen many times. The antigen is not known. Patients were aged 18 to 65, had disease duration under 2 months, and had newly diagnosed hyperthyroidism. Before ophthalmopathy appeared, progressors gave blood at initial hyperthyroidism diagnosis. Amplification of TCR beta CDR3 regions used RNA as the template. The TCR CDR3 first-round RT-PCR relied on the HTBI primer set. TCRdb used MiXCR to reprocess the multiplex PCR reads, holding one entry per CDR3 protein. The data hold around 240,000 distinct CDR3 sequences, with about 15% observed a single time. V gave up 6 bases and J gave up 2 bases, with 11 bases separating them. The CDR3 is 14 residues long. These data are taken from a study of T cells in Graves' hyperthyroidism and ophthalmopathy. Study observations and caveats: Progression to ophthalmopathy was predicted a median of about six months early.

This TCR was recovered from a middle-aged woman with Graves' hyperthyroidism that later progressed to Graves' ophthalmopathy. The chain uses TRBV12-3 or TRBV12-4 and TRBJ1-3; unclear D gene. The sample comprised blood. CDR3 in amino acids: CASRHRRTGNTIYF. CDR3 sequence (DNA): TGTGCCAGCAGACATAGGCGGACTGGAAACACCATATATTTT.